The 17 T cell receptor beta chains listed next were all sequenced from one sample in a study of T-cell reconstitution after alpha-beta-depleted transplantation in children. Preparation of the TCRbeta library involved a method that used unique molecular identifiers. TCRdb itself ran the PCR reads through MiXCR, one entry per CDR3 protein. The sample consists of about 580,000 distinct CDR3 sequences, under 30% of them appearing once. The sequencing here drew on PBMCs, mostly from graft donor cells, taken 360 days after TCRalphabeta/CD19-depleted stem cell transplant. Receptors were obtained from a boy in the first two years of life who had a stem cell transplant for acute myeloid leukemia, so the T cells may come from the graft donor.

V gene TRBV20-1 combines with J gene TRBJ2-1, with 7 bases that match TRBD1. The junction had 10 bases not matched to a gene; V was cut back by 0 bases and J by 5 bases. The CDR3 consists of 16 residues. Germline-derived CDR1 and CDR2 are DFQATT and SNEGSKA (reference sequence). CDR3 in DNA: TGCAGTGCTAGAGATAGGCGACAGGGATTCAACAATGAGCAGTTCTTC. This codes for CSARDRRQGFNNEQFF.

This clonotype was seen a few times. The chain links TRBV29-1 to TRBJ1-1; 7 bases fit TRBD1. Per germline, CDR1 SQVTM and CDR2 ANQGSEA. Trimming cost V 4 bases and J 0 bases; bases outside gene matches: 5. This CDR3 is 14 amino acids long. CDR3 loop: CSVAGQRMNTEAFF. CDR3 DNA: TGCAGCGTTGCGGGACAGAGAATGAACACTGAAGCTTTCTTT.

This chain links TRBV20-1 with TRBJ2-1; D possibly uses TRBD1 or TRBD2 (5 bases each). Germline V gene data show CDR1 as DFQATT and CDR2 as SNEGSKA (reference sequence). The ends were cut back, 6 bases at V and 3 bases at J, with 15 bases in the middle. The CDR3 loop spans 14 amino acids. Written as DNA, the CDR3 is TGCAGTGCCCAACCTTGGGGGATCTACAATGAGCAGTTCTTC. Encoded protein: CSAQPWGIYNEQFF.

This clonotype was observed many times. CDR3 bases: TGTGCCAGCAGCCCGAACCGGGACTCCTACAATGAGCAGTTCTTC. It codes for CASSPNRDSYNEQFF. V is TRBV7-3 and J is TRBJ2-1, with D possibly TRBD2 on 5 matching bases. The CDR3 loop spans 15 amino acids. Germline V gene sequence: CDR1 SGHTA, CDR2 FQGTGA. The V and J ends lost 5 bases and 0 bases respectively, with 11 bases between them.

Many counts were recorded for this clonotype. The chain recombines TRBV20-1 with TRBJ2-4, with D possibly TRBD1 on 6 matching bases. CDR1 is DFQATT and CDR2 is SNEGSKA in the germline V gene (reference sequence). Trimming removed 1 base from V and 7 bases from J, with 11 bases in between. This CDR3 comprises 13 residues. CDR3 sequence: CSARVDRWNIQYF. CDR3 nucleotide sequence: TGCAGTGCTAGAGTCGACAGGTGGAACATTCAGTACTTC.

This clonotype was recorded many times. This chain connects TRBV28 to TRBJ2-5, with D hard to call. The CDR3 is 11 amino acids. The V end was cut by 4 bases, the J end by 3 bases, with 3 bases between. Germline CDR1 reads MDHEN; CDR2 reads SYDVKM. In DNA, the CDR3 is TGTGCCAGCAGTTGGGAAGAGACCCAGTACTTC. Residues: CASSWEETQYF.

The chain has TRBV5-1 and TRBJ2-1; the D is unclear. Trimming removed 0 bases from V and 0 bases from J, with 7 bases in between. This CDR3 has 15 residues. CDR1 SGHRS and CDR2 YFSETQ come from the germline V gene. The CDR3 protein is CASSLVQPSYNEQFF. In nucleotides, the CDR3 is TGCGCCAGCAGCTTGGTACAGCCCTCCTACAATGAGCAGTTCTTC.

The CDR3 DNA sequence: TGTGCCAGCAGTGAATGGGGGGACTCCTACGAGCAGTACTTC. This gives the protein CASSEWGDSYEQYF. The chain couples TRBV25-1 to TRBJ2-7; TRBD2 might be the D (6 bases). The CDR3 loop spans 14 amino acids. The V and J ends lost 1 base and 0 bases respectively, with 7 bases between them. Germline CDR1 MGHDK, CDR2 SYGVNS.

This clonotype was recorded many times. The gene calls are TRBV9 and TRBJ2-7, with D perhaps matching TRBD2 (7 bases). V was trimmed by 4 bases and J by 4 bases, leaving 12 bases between them. The CDR3 contains 13 residues. Germline CDR1 SGDLS, CDR2 YYNGEE. In nucleotides, the CDR3 is TGTGCCAGCAGCTCCGGGGGGCTTTACGAGCAGTACTTC. Translating gives CASSSGGLYEQYF.

The chain uses TRBV9 and TRBJ2-4, with a weak D call TRBD2 (6 bases). This CDR3 is 14 amino acids long. V gave up 0 bases and J gave up 7 bases, with 11 bases separating them. Germline CDR1 SGDLS, CDR2 YYNGEE. The CDR3 is CASSVGPGGNIQYF. In nucleotides, the CDR3 is TGTGCCAGCAGCGTAGGTCCAGGAGGGAACATTCAGTACTTC. The full variable domain, with the rest looked up from reference TRBV9 and TRBJ2-4, is DSGVTQTPKHLITATGQRVTLRCSPRSGDLSVYWYQQSLDQGLQFLIQYYNGEERAKGNILERFSAQQFPDLHSELNLSSLELGDSALYFCASSVGPGGNIQYFGAGTRLSVL.

The chain is built from TRBV2 and TRBJ1-1; D is ambiguous. Per germline, CDR1 SNHLY and CDR2 FYNNEI. The V and J ends lost 4 bases and 5 bases respectively, with 14 bases between them. The CDR3 sequence is 14 residues long. CDR3 loop: CASSGSFVGTEAFF. The CDR3 DNA is TGTGCCAGCAGTGGAAGTTTTGTCGGGACTGAAGCTTTCTTT.

In its sample, this clonotype was seen a few times. The V call is TRBV29-1, the J call TRBJ2-7; D may be TRBD2 (7 bases). This CDR3 contains 15 residues. V lost 4 bases to trimming and J lost 5 bases, with 21 bases between them. Germline V lookup: CDR1 SQVTM, CDR2 ANQGSEA. CDR3 in DNA: TGCAGCGTTGGGCGTGACGCAAGGGGGGGGCACGAGCAGTACTTC. Amino acids: CSVGRDARGGHEQYF.

This clonotype was observed a handful of times. This chain uses TRBV20-1 with TRBJ2-1; TRBD2 agrees at 8 bases. J gave up 3 bases and V 1 base, and 2 bases lay outside the gene matches. This CDR3 contains 14 residues. Germline V gives CDR1 DFQATT, CDR2 SNEGSKA (reference sequence). The CDR3: CSARAGGHYNEQFF. The CDR3 coding sequence is TGCAGTGCTAGAGCGGGGGGGCACTACAATGAGCAGTTCTTC.

This clonotype came up many times. This chain connects TRBV4-3 to TRBJ1-3, with no clear D. V dropped 0 bases and J dropped 4 bases, with 4 bases sitting between them. The CDR3 runs to 13 residues. Germline lookup yields CDR1 LGHNA and CDR2 YSLEER. The DNA of the CDR3 is TGCGCCAGCAGCCAAGACAGAGGAAACACCATATATTTT. Its translation is CASSQDRGNTIYF.

The V and J genes are TRBV5-1 and TRBJ2-7; tentative D call: TRBD1 (6 bases). CDR3 length equals 14 residues. Trimming removed 1 base from V and 3 bases from J, with 11 bases in between. The germline V gene encodes CDR1 SGHRS and CDR2 YFSETQ. The CDR3 DNA reads as TGCGCCAGCAGCTTGACCCGGACAGACTACGAGCAGTACTTC. Translating it yields CASSLTRTDYEQYF.

This clonotype was seen repeatedly, ten times or more. The rearrangement joins TRBV28 to TRBJ2-3; D uncertain. The germline gives CDR1 MDHEN, CDR2 SYDVKM. This CDR3 is built from 12 residues. V lost 8 bases, J lost 0 bases, and 6 bases lay in between. CDR3 residues: CASGRSTDTQYF. The DNA of the CDR3 is TGTGCCAGCGGGCGGAGCACAGATACGCAGTATTTT.

The sample holds many counts of this clonotype. The chain employs TRBV3-1 and TRBJ2-5; D is unresolved. CDR3 length equals 14 residues. The germline V and J ends were trimmed by 3 bases and 1 base, with 9 bases remaining between them. CDR1 LGHDT and CDR2 YNNKEL come from the germline V gene (reference sequence). In DNA, the CDR3 is TGTGCCAGCAGCCATCCGAAGGGCCAAGAGACCCAGTACTTC. This sequence encodes CASSHPKGQETQYF.